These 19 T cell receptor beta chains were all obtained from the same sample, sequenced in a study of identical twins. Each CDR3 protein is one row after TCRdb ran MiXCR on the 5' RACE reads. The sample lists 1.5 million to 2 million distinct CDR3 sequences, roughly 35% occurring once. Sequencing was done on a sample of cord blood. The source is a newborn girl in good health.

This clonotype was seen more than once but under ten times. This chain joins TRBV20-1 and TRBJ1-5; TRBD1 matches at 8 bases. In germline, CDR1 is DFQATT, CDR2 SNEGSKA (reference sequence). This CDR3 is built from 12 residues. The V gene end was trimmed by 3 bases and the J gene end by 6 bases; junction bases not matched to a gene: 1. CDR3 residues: CSASQGAQPQHF. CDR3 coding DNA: TGCAGTGCTAGCCAGGGGGCTCAGCCCCAGCATTTT.

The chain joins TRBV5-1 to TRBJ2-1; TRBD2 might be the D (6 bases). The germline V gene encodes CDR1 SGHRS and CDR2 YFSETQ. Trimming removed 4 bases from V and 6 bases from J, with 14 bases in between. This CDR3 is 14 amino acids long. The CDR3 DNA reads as TGCGCCAGCAGCCGACTAGTGAGTTTCAATGAGCAGTTCTTC. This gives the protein CASSRLVSFNEQFF.

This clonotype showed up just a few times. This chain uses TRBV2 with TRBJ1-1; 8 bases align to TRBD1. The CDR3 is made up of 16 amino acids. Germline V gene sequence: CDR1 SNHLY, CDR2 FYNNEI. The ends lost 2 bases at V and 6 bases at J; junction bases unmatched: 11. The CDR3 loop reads CASSERGTGLGAEAFF. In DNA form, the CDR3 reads TGTGCCAGCAGTGAACGCGGGACAGGCTTGGGAGCTGAAGCTTTCTTT.

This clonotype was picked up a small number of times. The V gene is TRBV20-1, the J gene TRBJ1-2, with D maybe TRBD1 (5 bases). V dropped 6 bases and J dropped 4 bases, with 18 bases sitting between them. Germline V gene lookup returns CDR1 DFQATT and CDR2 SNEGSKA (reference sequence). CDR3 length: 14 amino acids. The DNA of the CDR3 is TGCAGTGCCCTCGGGGGTGCATCTTTCTATGGCTACACCTTC. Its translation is CSALGGASFYGYTF.

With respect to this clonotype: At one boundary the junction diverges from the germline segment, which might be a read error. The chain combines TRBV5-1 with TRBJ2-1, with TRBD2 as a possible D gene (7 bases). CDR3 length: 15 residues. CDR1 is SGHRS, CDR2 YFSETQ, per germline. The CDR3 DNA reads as TGTGCCAGCAGCTTGGGGGGGACAACTTACAATGAGCCGTTCTTC. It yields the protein CASSLGGTTYNEPFF. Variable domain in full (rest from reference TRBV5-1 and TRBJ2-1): KAGVTQTPRYLIKTRGQQVTLSCSPISGHRSVSWYQQTPGQGLQFLFEYFSETQRNKGNFPGRFSGRQFSNSRSEMNVSTLELGDSALYLCASSLGGTTYNEPFFGPGTRLTVL.

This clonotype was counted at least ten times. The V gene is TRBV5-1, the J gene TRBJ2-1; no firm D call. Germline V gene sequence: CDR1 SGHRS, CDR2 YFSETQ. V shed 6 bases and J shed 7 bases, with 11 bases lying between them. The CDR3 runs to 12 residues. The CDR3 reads CASKTTGNEQFF. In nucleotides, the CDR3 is TGCGCCAGCAAGACAACCGGGAATGAGCAGTTCTTC.

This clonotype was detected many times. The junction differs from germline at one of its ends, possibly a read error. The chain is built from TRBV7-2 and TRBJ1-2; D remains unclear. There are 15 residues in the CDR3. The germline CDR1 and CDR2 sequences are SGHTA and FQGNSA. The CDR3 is CASSLVGGSNYGYTF. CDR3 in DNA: TGCGCCAGCAGCTTGGTTGGAGGTTCTAACTATGGCTACACCTTC.

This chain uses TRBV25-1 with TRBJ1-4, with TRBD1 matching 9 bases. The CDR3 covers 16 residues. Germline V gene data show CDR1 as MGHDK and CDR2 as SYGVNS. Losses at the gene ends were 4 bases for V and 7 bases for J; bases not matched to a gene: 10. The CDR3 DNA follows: TGTGCCAGCAGTGGAGTTCCGGGACAGGGTAGTGAAAAACTGTTTTTT. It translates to CASSGVPGQGSEKLFF.

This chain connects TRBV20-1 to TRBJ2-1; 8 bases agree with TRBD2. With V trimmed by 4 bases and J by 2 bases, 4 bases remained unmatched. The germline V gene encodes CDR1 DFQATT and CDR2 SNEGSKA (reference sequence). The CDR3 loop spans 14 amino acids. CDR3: CSATRGGPYNEQFF. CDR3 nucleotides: TGCAGTGCTACCCGGGGGGGCCCCTACAATGAGCAGTTCTTC.

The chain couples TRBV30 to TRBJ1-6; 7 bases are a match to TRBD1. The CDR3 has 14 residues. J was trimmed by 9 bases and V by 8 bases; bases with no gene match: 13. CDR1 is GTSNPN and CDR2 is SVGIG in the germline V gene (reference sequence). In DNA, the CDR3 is TGTGCCCGAGATCGGACAGGATCAACTTCACCCCTCCACTTT. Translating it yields CARDRTGSTSPLHF.

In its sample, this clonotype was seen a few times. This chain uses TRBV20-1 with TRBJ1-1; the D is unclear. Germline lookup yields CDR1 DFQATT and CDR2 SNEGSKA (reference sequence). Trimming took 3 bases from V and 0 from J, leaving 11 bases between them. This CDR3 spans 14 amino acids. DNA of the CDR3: TGCAGTGCTAGGATTCCCCCCGTGAACACTGAAGCTTTCTTT. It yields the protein CSARIPPVNTEAFF.

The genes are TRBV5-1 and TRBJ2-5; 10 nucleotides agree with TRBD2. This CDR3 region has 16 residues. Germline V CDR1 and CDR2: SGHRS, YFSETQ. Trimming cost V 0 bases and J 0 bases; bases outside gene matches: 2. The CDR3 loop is CASSLAGLANQETQYF. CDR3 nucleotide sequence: TGCGCCAGCAGCTTGGCGGGACTAGCGAACCAAGAGACCCAGTACTTC.

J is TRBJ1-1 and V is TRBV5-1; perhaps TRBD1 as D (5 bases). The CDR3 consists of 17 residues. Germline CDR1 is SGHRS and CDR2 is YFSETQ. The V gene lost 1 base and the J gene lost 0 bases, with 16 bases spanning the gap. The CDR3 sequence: CASSLSVGRVMNTEAFF. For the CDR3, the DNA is TGCGCCAGCAGCTTGTCGGTTGGCAGGGTCATGAACACTGAAGCTTTCTTT.

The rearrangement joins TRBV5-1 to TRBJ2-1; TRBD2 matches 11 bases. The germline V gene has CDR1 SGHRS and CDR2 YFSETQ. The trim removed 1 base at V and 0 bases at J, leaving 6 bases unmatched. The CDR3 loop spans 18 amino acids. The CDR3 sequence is CASSLILAGERSYNEQFF. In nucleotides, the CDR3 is TGCGCCAGCAGCTTGATACTAGCGGGGGAACGCTCCTACAATGAGCAGTTCTTC.

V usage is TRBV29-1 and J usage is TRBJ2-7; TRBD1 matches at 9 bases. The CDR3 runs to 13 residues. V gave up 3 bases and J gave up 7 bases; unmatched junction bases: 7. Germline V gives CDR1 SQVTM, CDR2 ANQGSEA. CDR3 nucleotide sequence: TGCAGCGTTGATGGGACAGGGTATAATGAGCAGTACTTC. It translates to CSVDGTGYNEQYF.

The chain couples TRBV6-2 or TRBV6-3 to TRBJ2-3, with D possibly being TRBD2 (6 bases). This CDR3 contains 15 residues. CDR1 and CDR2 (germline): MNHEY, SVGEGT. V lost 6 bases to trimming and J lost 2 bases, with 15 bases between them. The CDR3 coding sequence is TGTGCCAGCAGCGGGACTGGAGTTTACACAGATACGCAGTATTTT. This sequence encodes CASSGTGVYTDTQYF.

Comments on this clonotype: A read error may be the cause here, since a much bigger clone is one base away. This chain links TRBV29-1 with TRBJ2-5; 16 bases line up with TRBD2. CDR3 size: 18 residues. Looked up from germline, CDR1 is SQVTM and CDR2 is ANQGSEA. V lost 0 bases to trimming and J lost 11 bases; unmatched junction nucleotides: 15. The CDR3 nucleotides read TGCAGCGTTGAAGATGCCGGGGGACTAGCGGGAGGGAGGAATGAGCAGTACTTC. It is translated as CSVEDAGGLAGGRNEQYF.

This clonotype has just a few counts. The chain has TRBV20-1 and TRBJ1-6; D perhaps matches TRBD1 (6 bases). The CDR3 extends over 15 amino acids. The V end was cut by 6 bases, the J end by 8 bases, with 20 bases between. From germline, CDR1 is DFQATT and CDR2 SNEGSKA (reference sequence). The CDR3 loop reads CSALDRVGEDSPLHF. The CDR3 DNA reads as TGCAGTGCCTTGGACAGAGTTGGAGAGGATTCACCCCTCCACTTT.

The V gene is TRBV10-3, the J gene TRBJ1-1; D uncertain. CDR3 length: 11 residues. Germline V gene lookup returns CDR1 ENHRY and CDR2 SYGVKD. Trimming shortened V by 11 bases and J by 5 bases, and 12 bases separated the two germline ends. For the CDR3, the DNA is TGTGCCGTGGGTCCGGGTACTGAAGCTTTCTTT. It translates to CAVGPGTEAFF.